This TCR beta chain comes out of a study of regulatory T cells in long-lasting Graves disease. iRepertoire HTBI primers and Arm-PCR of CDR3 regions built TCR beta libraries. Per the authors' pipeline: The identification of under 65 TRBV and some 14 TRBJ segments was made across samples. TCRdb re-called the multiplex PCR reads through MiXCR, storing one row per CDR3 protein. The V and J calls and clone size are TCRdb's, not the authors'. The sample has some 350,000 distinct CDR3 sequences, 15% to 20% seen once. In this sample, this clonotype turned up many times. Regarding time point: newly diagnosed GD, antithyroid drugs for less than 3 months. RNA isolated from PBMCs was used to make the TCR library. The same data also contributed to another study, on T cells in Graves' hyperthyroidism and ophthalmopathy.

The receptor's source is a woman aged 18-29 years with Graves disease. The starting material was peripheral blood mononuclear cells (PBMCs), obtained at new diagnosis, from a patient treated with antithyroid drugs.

DNA of the CDR3: TGTGCCAGCAGCCCTGGACAGGTCGGTGGAAACACCATATATTTT. Its translation is CASSPGQVGGNTIYF. The chain carries TRBV3-1 and TRBJ1-3, with 7 bases lining up with TRBD1. The CDR3 sequence is 15 residues long. Germline CDR1 is LGHDT and CDR2 is YNNKEL (reference sequence). V gave up 4 bases and J gave up 3 bases; unmatched junction bases: 6. Based on the CDR3 plus reference TRBV3-1 and TRBJ1-3, the full variable domain is DTAVSQTPKYLVTQMGNDKSIKCEQNLGHDTMYWYKQDSKKFLKIMFSYNNKELIINETVPNRFSPKSPDKAHLNLHINSLELGDSAVYFCASSPGQVGGNTIYFGEGSWLTVV.